These T cell receptor beta chains were read from a single sample in a study of blood T cell repertoires in COVID-19. The protocol was immunoSEQ multiplex PCR, while the TCRdb copy is restricted to in-frame clones and leaves out a portion. Found here are fewer than 150,000 clones, under 90% of them singletons; the top ten hold 5.5% to 7%. The sequencing input was peripheral blood. These TCRs come from a human donor in a cohort sampled during active COVID-19. CDR3s include the opening cysteine and the closing phenylalanine or tryptophan. D genes are given only for firm matches. Clone size is stated in some rows and not others, as once, few, many or a class when expanded.

J gene,clone size,V gene,D gene,CDR3 DNA,CDR3 protein
TRBJ1-5,NA,TRBV28,NA,TGTGCCAGCACCGAGGGGGGGCCTAGTCAGCCCCAGCATTTT,CASTEGGPSQPQHF
TRBJ2-1,NA,TRBV6-5,NA,TGTGCCAGCAGTTCACGGGAACTTATCTACAATGAGCAGTTCTTC,CASSSRELIYNEQFF
TRBJ2-1,NA,TRBV5-4,TRBD2,TGTGCCAGCAGCTTAACACTAGCGACCAACAATGAGCAGTTCTTC,CASSLTLATNNEQFF
TRBJ1-5,NA,TRBV5-8,NA,TGTGCCAGCAGTTCCGATGTCGGGCCCCAGCATTTT,CASSSDVGPQHF
TRBJ2-5,NA,TRBV29-1,TRBD2,TGCAGCGTTGCGCCTAGCGGGGGTGAGACCCAGTACTTC,CSVAPSGGETQYF
TRBJ1-1,NA,TRBV29-1,TRBD1,TGCAGCGTTGAAGGGACAGGGACCACTGAAGCTTTCTTT,CSVEGTGTTEAFF
TRBJ2-1,NA,TRBV15,TRBD1,TGTGCCACCAGCAGTCCCAGGGGGAATGAGCAGTTCTTC,CATSSPRGNEQFF
TRBJ1-1,NA,TRBV19,NA,TGTGCCAGTAGTATGGCCAGGGCTGAAGCTTTCTTT,CASSMARAEAFF
TRBJ2-2,few,TRBV7-6,TRBD1,TGTGCCAGCAGCTTAGAAGACAGGGGGTTAACCGGGGAGCTGTTTTTT,CASSLEDRGLTGELFF
TRBJ2-1,NA,TRBV7-9,NA,TGTGCCAGCAGCCTGACTAGTCCGAGCCATAAAAATGAGCAGTTCTTC,CASSLTSPSHKNEQFF
TRBJ1-1,NA,TRBV6-6,NA,TGTGCCAGCAGCTTGGGGGGGAACACTGAAGCTTTCTTT,CASSLGGNTEAFF
TRBJ2-7,once,TRBV12-3/TRBV12-4,NA,TGTGCCAGCAGTTTAACAGGAAAGGTGGAAAAGTACTTC,CASSLTGKVEKYF
TRBJ2-1,once,TRBV18,NA,TGTGCCAGCTCACCCCCACAGGGTCGGGAGCAGTTCTTC,CASSPPQGREQFF
TRBJ1-1,NA,TRBV7-2,TRBD1,TGTGCCAGCAGCTTAGAGGGGACAGCTCGCACTGAAGCTTTCTTT,CASSLEGTARTEAFF
TRBJ2-5,NA,TRBV6-5,TRBD2,TGTGCCAGCAGTTACGGTACTAGCGGGGGGCAGGAGACCCAGTACTTC,CASSYGTSGGQETQYF
TRBJ2-2,few,TRBV7-2,NA,TGTGCCAGCAGCTCCCAGTTGGGGACTGGGGAGCTGTTTTTT,CASSSQLGTGELFF
TRBJ1-5,NA,TRBV7-9,NA,TGTGCCAGCAGCCTACAGGGTGGCAATCAGCCCCAGCATTTT,CASSLQGGNQPQHF
TRBJ1-6,once,TRBV19,TRBD1,TGTGCCAGTAGTAATCGACAGGGAAATTCACCCCTCCACTTT,CASSNRQGNSPLHF
TRBJ2-3,NA,TRBV3-1/TRBV3-2,TRBD2,TGTGCCAGCAGCCAACTAAGCGGGGAATCAGATACGCAGTATTTT,CASSQLSGESDTQYF
TRBJ2-2,NA,TRBV5-5,NA,TGTGCCAGCAGCATAACAGGGTACGCCGGGGAGCTGTTTTTT,CASSITGYAGELFF
TRBJ2-5,NA,TRBV3-1/TRBV3-2,TRBD2,TGTGCCAGCAGCTCCCACCCTACTAGCGGGGTAAAAGAGACCCAGTACTTC,CASSSHPTSGVKETQYF
TRBJ2-3,NA,TRBV3-1/TRBV3-2,TRBD1,TGTGCCAGCAGCCCAGGGGGCATGACCACAGATACGCAGTATTTT,CASSPGGMTTDTQYF
TRBJ2-5,NA,TRBV4-2,NA,TGTGCCAGCAGCCAAGATTTAGGGGGGGGCCAGTACTTC,CASSQDLGGGQYF
TRBJ1-5,once,TRBV6-6,NA,TGTGCCAGCAGTTTCGGGGGAGGGCCGACTAATCAGCCCCAGCATTTT,CASSFGGGPTNQPQHF
TRBJ2-3,NA,TRBV28,TRBD2,TGTGCCAGCAGTTCGAGCGGGGGGGCCGGGGCAGATACGCAGTATTTT,CASSSSGGAGADTQYF
TRBJ2-7,few,TRBV4-1,NA,TGCGCCAGCAGCCAAGATTCTAGAGGAGCGTGGGCCTACGAGCAGTACTTC,CASSQDSRGAWAYEQYF
TRBJ1-4,NA,TRBV11-2,NA,TGTGCCAGCAGCTCGGCGACAGGAGTTGAAAAACTGTTTTTT,CASSSATGVEKLFF
TRBJ2-6,NA,TRBV11-1,NA,TGTGCCAGCAGCTCGAGCTCTGGGGCCAACGTCCTGACTTTC,CASSSSSGANVLTF
TRBJ2-7,NA,TRBV9,TRBD2,TGTGCCAGCAGCGTAGATGGGACTAGCGGTCTCTACGAGCAGTACTTC,CASSVDGTSGLYEQYF
TRBJ2-1,NA,TRBV9,TRBD2,TGTGCCAGCAGCGCCGGGGGGACTAGGTTCGATGAGCAGTTCTTC,CASSAGGTRFDEQFF
TRBJ1-2,NA,TRBV4-2,NA,TGTGCCAGCAGCCAATATACAGGGAGAGGGAATGGCTACACCTTC,CASSQYTGRGNGYTF
TRBJ2-5,NA,TRBV5-1,NA,TGCGCCAGCAGCCTGGGCGCCAACGAAGAGACCCAGTACTTC,CASSLGANEETQYF
TRBJ2-5,NA,TRBV10-3,NA,TGTGCCATCAGTGACGCAGGGGGGGAGACCCAGTACTTC,CAISDAGGETQYF
TRBJ1-2,once,TRBV19,NA,TGTGCCACCTCAAGAACAGGCGTGGGCTACACCTTC,CATSRTGVGYTF
TRBJ2-7,few,TRBV18,TRBD2,TGTGCCAGCTCACCGAGCGTGCTAGCGGGGGGAAGGTCCTACGAGCAGTACTTC,CASSPSVLAGGRSYEQYF
TRBJ1-2,NA,TRBV19,TRBD1,TGTGCCAGTAGTATGGGGACAGGGTTTCAATATGGCTACACCTTC,CASSMGTGFQYGYTF
TRBJ1-2,NA,TRBV30,TRBD1,TGTGCCTGGAACCCGGGACAGGGGTTACGCTACACCTTC,CAWNPGQGLRYTF
TRBJ2-4,NA,TRBV5-1,NA,TGCGCCAGCAGCTGGGGGGTGGAACTAGCCAAAAACATTCAGTACTTC,CASSWGVELAKNIQYF
TRBJ1-2,NA,TRBV5-1,NA,TGCGCCAGCAGCTTGGACTTAGACAGGTCGGGTGGCTACACCTTC,CASSLDLDRSGGYTF
TRBJ1-1,NA,TRBV18,NA,TGTGCCAGCTCACCACCGGGTCTGAACTATAGGGAAGCTTTCTTT,CASSPPGLNYREAFF
TRBJ2-7,NA,TRBV6-5,TRBD2,TGTGCCAGCAGTTACGGGAGCGGGGGGCACTCCTACGAGCAGTACTTC,CASSYGSGGHSYEQYF
TRBJ1-1,NA,TRBV5-8,NA,TGTGCCAGCAGCTTGGGGACAAAGTCTGAAGCTTTCTTT,CASSLGTKSEAFF
TRBJ1-4,NA,TRBV5-1,TRBD1,TGCGCCAGCAGCTCCTCCGGGACAGGGATCGAAAAACTGTTTTTT,CASSSSGTGIEKLFF
TRBJ1-4,NA,TRBV18,TRBD1,TGTGCCAGCTCACCCTGGGACAGGGGAAAGAGTGAAAAACTGTTTTTT,CASSPWDRGKSEKLFF
TRBJ2-5,NA,TRBV7-9,NA,TGTGCCAGCAGCTTAGGGGCCGCACGGACCCAGTACTTC,CASSLGAARTQYF
TRBJ2-2,NA,TRBV4-2,NA,TGTGCCAGCGGTTCGGGCGGGGCGGGCACCGGGGAGCTGTTTTTT,CASGSGGAGTGELFF
TRBJ1-4,NA,TRBV5-6,NA,TGTGCCAGCAGCTTCCTTGGTGGGCCAAGCCCAGCAACTAATGAAAAACTGTTTTTT,CASSFLGGPSPATNEKLFF
TRBJ1-5,NA,TRBV12-3/TRBV12-4,NA,TGTGCCAGCAGTTTCAGTGTCGATCAGCCCCAGCATTTT,CASSFSVDQPQHF
TRBJ2-1,NA,TRBV12-5,NA,TGTGCTAGTGGTTTGGTACTAGGAGGGTATGCCTACAATGAGCAGTTCTTC,CASGLVLGGYAYNEQFF